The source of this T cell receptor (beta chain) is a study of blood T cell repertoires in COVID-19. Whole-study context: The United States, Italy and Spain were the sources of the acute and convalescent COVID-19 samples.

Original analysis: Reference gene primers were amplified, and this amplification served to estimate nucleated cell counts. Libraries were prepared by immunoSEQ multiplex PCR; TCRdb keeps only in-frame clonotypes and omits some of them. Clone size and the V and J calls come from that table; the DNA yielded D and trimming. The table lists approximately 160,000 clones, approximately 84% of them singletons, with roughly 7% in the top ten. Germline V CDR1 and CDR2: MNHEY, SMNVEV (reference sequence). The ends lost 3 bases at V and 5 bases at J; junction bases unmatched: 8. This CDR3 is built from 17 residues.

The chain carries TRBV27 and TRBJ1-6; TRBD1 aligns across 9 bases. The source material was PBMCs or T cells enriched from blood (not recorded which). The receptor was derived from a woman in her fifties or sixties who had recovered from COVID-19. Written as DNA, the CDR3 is TGTGCCAGCAGTTTGGGGGGACAGGGATCCAATAATTCACCCCTCCACTTT. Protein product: CASSLGGQGSNNSPLHF.